The 23 T cell receptor beta chains below come from one sample, sequenced in a study of beta chain features in type 1 diabetes. Broader study findings: Among patients with Type 1 diabetes, TCRB CDR3s were moderately but significantly shorter in every one of the four CD4+ subsets.

Their antigens remain unidentified. Reverse transcription of all isolated RNA meant that expressed TCRB transcripts were sequenced. TCRdb's table, derived via immunoSEQ multiplex PCR, lists solely in-frame clones and lacks some. The data show 640,000 or so clones, with more than 13% seen just once and less than 0.04% held by the top ten. Sequencing was performed on naive CD4+ T cells from blood. The receptors were sampled from a man aged 18 to 30 with type 1 diabetes.

The chain joins TRBV4-3 to TRBJ1-3, with no clear D. The CDR3 consists of 14 residues. Trimming shortened V by 5 bases and J by 0 bases, and 8 bases separated the two germline ends. Germline V lookup: CDR1 LGHNA, CDR2 YSLEER. The DNA for the CDR3 is TGCGCCAGCAGCTACAGCGACTCTGGAAACACCATATATTTT. Translated, it gives CASSYSDSGNTIYF.

The chain couples TRBV6-6 to TRBJ2-7, with TRBD2 identical over 7 bases. V dropped 2 bases and J dropped 2; count of bases not matched to a gene: 6. Germline CDR1 reads MNHNY; CDR2 reads SVGAGI (reference sequence). The CDR3 has 15 residues. The CDR3 nucleotides are TGTGCCAGCAGTTACCAGTCTAGCGGCACCTACGAGCAGTACTTC. Translation: CASSYQSSGTYEQYF.

This chain links TRBV29-1 with TRBJ1-5, with 8 positions matching TRBD1. Germline V gene sequence: CDR1 SQVTM, CDR2 ANQGSEA. V lost 4 bases to trimming and J lost 7 bases; unmatched junction nucleotides: 6. CDR3 length: 13 residues. This CDR3 is CSVGQGPGQPQHF. The CDR3 coding sequence is TGCAGCGTTGGACAGGGGCCCGGACAGCCCCAGCATTTT. The whole variable domain, remainder taken from reference TRBV29-1 and TRBJ1-5, is SAVISQKPSRDICQRGTSLTIQCQVDSQVTMMFWYRQQPGQSLTLIATANQGSEATYESGFVIDKFPISRPNLTFSTLTVSNMSPEDSSIYLCSVGQGPGQPQHFGDGTRLSIL.

This clone came up a few times. The genes are TRBV6-6 and TRBJ2-3, with unresolved D. The CDR3 consists of 12 residues. CDR1 is MNHNY, CDR2 SVGAGI, per germline (reference sequence). Trimming left V 5 bases short and J 0 bases short, with 3 bases between. CDR3 nucleotide sequence: TGTGCCAGCAGTATAAGCACAGATACGCAGTATTTT. Amino acid sequence: CASSISTDTQYF.

This clone was observed a handful of times. The chain carries TRBV11-2 and TRBJ2-1; the D is unclear. The CDR3 totals 14 residues. The germline V gene encodes CDR1 SGHAT and CDR2 FQNNGV. Trimming removed 7 bases from V and 4 bases from J, with 14 bases in between. CDR3 protein: CASNPWQEYNEQFF. CDR3 bases: TGTGCCAGCAACCCGTGGCAGGAATACAATGAGCAGTTCTTC.

The DNA for the CDR3 is TGCGCCAGCAGCTTGGCCGGGACTAGCGTGTACGAGCAGTACTTC. Translated, it gives CASSLAGTSVYEQYF. The chain recombines TRBV5-1 with TRBJ2-7; 10 bases fit TRBD2. The CDR3 is 15 amino acids. CDR1 and CDR2 from the germline V gene are SGHRS and YFSETQ. The V and J ends lost 0 bases and 4 bases, in that order; junction bases with no gene match: 4.

This chain links TRBV7-9 with TRBJ2-1, with TRBD2 identical over 8 bases. V lost 6 bases to trimming and J lost 9 bases; unmatched junction nucleotides: 13. In germline, CDR1 is SEHNR, CDR2 FQNEAQ (reference sequence). The CDR3 sequence is 15 residues long. The CDR3 nucleotides are TGTGCCAGCAGTCCACTAGCGGACGGACTTGGTGAGCAGTTCTTC. Amino acid sequence: CASSPLADGLGEQFF.

This rearrangement joins TRBV15 to TRBJ2-2; D call uncertain. Germline lookup yields CDR1 LNHNV and CDR2 YYDKDF (reference sequence). V was trimmed by 0 bases and J by 4 bases, leaving 12 bases between them. The CDR3 loop spans 16 amino acids. The CDR3 DNA reads TGTGCCACCAGCAGAGATCGAGGACGAGGCACCGGGGAGCTGTTTTTT. It codes for CATSRDRGRGTGELFF. The full variable domain, rest sourced from reference TRBV15 and TRBJ2-2, is DAMVIQNPRYQVTQFGKPVTLSCSQTLNHNVMYWYQQKSSQAPKLLFHYYDKDFNNEADTPDNFQSRRPNTSFCFLDIRSPGLGDTAMYLCATSRDRGRGTGELFFGEGSRLTVL.

This clone was counted a few times. The chain carries TRBV27 and TRBJ2-5; 10 bases match TRBD2. Trimming took 5 bases from V and 5 from J; bases not matched to a gene: 23. The germline V gene encodes CDR1 MNHEY and CDR2 SMNVEV (reference sequence). The CDR3 contains 20 residues. This CDR3 is CASSLVPSRASGSLRETQYF. In nucleotides, the CDR3 is TGTGCCAGCAGTCTGGTGCCCTCGAGGGCTAGCGGGAGCCTCCGGGAGACCCAGTACTTC.

This clone was recorded a few times. The gene calls are TRBV6-6 and TRBJ2-1; 14 bases match TRBD2. V gave up 6 bases and J gave up 7 bases; unmatched junction bases: 8. In germline, CDR1 is MNHNY, CDR2 SVGAGI (reference sequence). CDR3 length equals 16 residues. The DNA for the CDR3 is TGTGCCAGCAGCGCCCCGGGACTAGCGGGAGTTAATGAGCAGTTCTTC. The encoded protein is CASSAPGLAGVNEQFF.

This clone was seen a handful of times. The chain employs TRBV11-3 and TRBJ1-2, with a tentative D call TRBD1 (6 bases). Trimming left V 8 bases short and J 7 bases short, with 11 bases between. The CDR3 is made up of 11 amino acids. CDR1 is SGHNT, CDR2 YENEEA, per germline. The DNA for the CDR3 is TGTGCCAGCGCCTGGGGGGCTGGCTACACCTTC. This codes for CASAWGAGYTF.

The sample holds a few counts of this clone. In DNA, the CDR3 is TGCGCCAGCAGCCAAGAGCTAGCGGGGTCCGGCACAGATACGCAGTATTTT. It encodes CASSQELAGSGTDTQYF. The chain couples TRBV4-1 to TRBJ2-3, with 9 bases that match TRBD2. This CDR3 has 17 residues. Trimming removed 0 bases from V and 1 base from J; junction bases left unmatched: 5. Germline CDR1 MGHRA, CDR2 YSYEKL.

This clone occurred a few times. The V and J genes are TRBV10-3 and TRBJ2-2, with TRBD2 matching over 9 bases. J gave up 5 bases and V 7 bases, and 8 bases lay outside the gene matches. Germline V CDR1 and CDR2: ENHRY, SYGVKD. This CDR3 is built from 15 residues. The CDR3 coding sequence is TGTGCCATCAAACCTAGCGGGGTAGAGACCGGGGAGCTGTTTTTT. Translated, it gives CAIKPSGVETGELFF.

This clone has more than one count but fewer than ten. CDR3 in DNA: TGTGCCAGTAAAGGGACAGCCAATCAGCCCCAGCATTTT. This sequence encodes CASKGTANQPQHF. The genes are TRBV19 and TRBJ1-5; TRBD1 matches 7 bases. V was pared by 7 bases and J by 3 bases, with 3 bases of the junction left unmatched. Per germline, CDR1 LNHDA and CDR2 SQIVND (reference sequence). The CDR3 extends over 13 amino acids.

Remarks on this clone: Other DNA sequences of this sample code for an identical CDR3. This chain links TRBV18 with TRBJ1-1; a possible D gene is TRBD1 (6 bases). Trimming took 3 bases from V and 1 from J, leaving 9 bases between them. Germline V gene lookup returns CDR1 KGHSH and CDR2 LQKENI. This CDR3 region has 14 residues. DNA for the CDR3: TGTGCCAGCTCACCCCAGGGGACGAACACTGAAGCTTTCTTT. It yields the protein CASSPQGTNTEAFF.

The gene calls are TRBV29-1 and TRBJ2-3, with D tentatively TRBD2 (7 bases). The CDR3 sequence is 14 residues long. Trimming removed 2 bases at V and 3 bases at J, with 12 bases between. Germline V gene sequence: CDR1 SQVTM, CDR2 ANQGSEA. CDR3 amino acids: CSVERGRGTDTQYF. DNA for the CDR3: TGCAGCGTTGAAAGAGGGAGGGGGACAGATACGCAGTATTTT.

This clone has more than one count but fewer than ten. The rearrangement links TRBV7-9 to TRBJ2-4; 7 bases are a match to TRBD1. Germline values: CDR1 SEHNR, CDR2 FQNEAQ (reference sequence). This CDR3 spans 14 amino acids. With V trimmed by 5 bases and J by 6 bases, 7 bases remained unmatched. CDR3 sequence reads: CASSPGTAGNIQYF. The DNA of the CDR3 is TGTGCCAGCAGCCCCGGGACAGCTGGAAACATTCAGTACTTC. Looking up the rest from reference TRBV7-9 and TRBJ2-4 gives the full variable domain: DTGVSQNPRHKITKRGQNVTFRCDPISEHNRLYWYRQTLGQGPEFLTYFQNEAQLEKSRLLSDRFSAERPKGSFSTLEIQRTEQGDSAMYLCASSPGTAGNIQYFGAGTRLSVL.

This clone has more than one count but fewer than ten. The V gene is TRBV23-1, the J gene TRBJ2-3; TRBD2 is a possible D gene (6 bases). TRBV23-1 is reported as an ORF; its role is uncertain. Trimming pared 2 bases from V and 4 bases from J, leaving 16 bases between. This CDR3 has 16 amino acids. CDR3 residues: CASSQKGGSCADTQYF. CDR3 coding DNA: TGCGCCAGCAGTCAAAAGGGAGGTTCGTGCGCAGATACGCAGTATTTT.

The table lists this clone with a few counts. The rearrangement joins TRBV19 to TRBJ1-3; the D is unclear. CDR3 size: 12 residues. V gave up 5 bases and J gave up 2 bases, with 4 bases separating them. Germline CDR1 reads LNHDA; CDR2 reads SQIVND (reference sequence). CDR3 DNA: TGTGCCAGTAGTGTTACTGGAAACACCATATATTTT. Translating gives CASSVTGNTIYF.

This clone turned up a few times. The chain joins TRBV7-2 to TRBJ2-2, with TRBD1 matching 7 bases. The germline CDR1 and CDR2 sequences are SGHTA and FQGNSA. This CDR3 contains 15 residues. V lost 5 bases and J lost 7; bases outside the gene matches: 10. CDR3 DNA: TGTGCCAGCAGCCGACAGGGCCTAAGGGGCGGGGAGCTGTTTTTT. It specifies CASSRQGLRGGELFF.

V is TRBV7-3 and J is TRBJ2-1, with D perhaps matching TRBD1 (6 bases). The germline V and J ends were trimmed by 5 bases and 0 bases, with 11 bases remaining between them. The CDR3 sequence is 15 residues long. The V gene's germline CDR1 is SGHTA and CDR2 FQGTGA. CDR3 in DNA: TGTGCCAGCAGCCGACAGGCTGTCTCCTACAATGAGCAGTTCTTC. Translating it yields CASSRQAVSYNEQFF.

The genes are TRBV2 and TRBJ2-3; D gene unclear. CDR1 and CDR2 (germline): SNHLY, FYNNEI. The CDR3 has 13 amino acids. V was cut by 5 bases and J by 5 bases, with 11 bases left in between. CDR3 DNA sequence: TGTGCCAGCAGTCCTCTCGATCTAGATACGCAGTATTTT. Protein sequence: CASSPLDLDTQYF. Variable domain in full (rest from reference TRBV2 and TRBJ2-3): EPEVTQTPSHQVTQMGQEVILRCVPISNHLYFYWYRQILGQKVEFLVSFYNNEISEKSEIFDDQFSVERPDGSNFTLKIRSTKLEDSAMYFCASSPLDLDTQYFGPGTRLTVL.

This clone came up a few times. The rearrangement links TRBV6-1 to TRBJ2-2, with D perhaps TRBD1 (5 bases). This CDR3 is built from 14 residues. With 6 bases removed from V and 7 bases from J, the gap between germline ends came to 15 bases. Germline-derived CDR1 and CDR2 are MNHNS and SASEGT. This CDR3 is CASRLTVFGGELFF. The CDR3, as DNA: TGTGCCAGCAGGTTGACAGTCTTTGGCGGGGAGCTGTTTTTT.